One and the same sample provided the 17 T cell receptor beta chains below, sequenced in a study of T cell changes during pregnancy in multiple sclerosis. Profiling relied on immunoSEQ multiplex PCR, and the TCRdb table lists in-frame clones only, not all of them. This repertoire shows under 15,000 clones, roughly 94% found once; its top ten account for about 0.29%. The sample consisted of CD4+ T cells from peripheral blood mononuclear cells, taken before pregnancy. The source is a female donor with multiple sclerosis, enrolled in a pregnancy study.

This rearrangement joins TRBV5-4 to TRBJ2-6, with TRBD2 as a possible D gene (6 bases). With 0 bases removed from V and 2 bases from J, the gap between germline ends came to 12 bases. The CDR3 is 17 residues long. Germline V gene sequence: CDR1 SGHNT, CDR2 YYREEE (reference sequence). CDR3 DNA sequence: TGTGCCAGCAGCTTGGTGGCGGGGCTGACTGGGGCCAACGTCCTGACTTTC. This translates into CASSLVAGLTGANVLTF.

The chain uses TRBV7-9 and TRBJ2-1, with 9 positions matching TRBD1. The V segment lost 4 bases and the J segment 8 bases; nucleotides outside the gene matches: 9. Germline V CDR1 and CDR2: SEHNR, FQNEAQ (reference sequence). The CDR3 consists of 15 residues. CDR3 DNA: TGTGCCAGCAGCTCCCGGGACAGGGATCACCATGAGCAGTTCTTC. This codes for CASSSRDRDHHEQFF. Together with reference TRBV7-9 and TRBJ2-1, the CDR3 gives the full variable domain: DTGVSQNPRHKITKRGQNVTFRCDPISEHNRLYWYRQTLGQGPEFLTYFQNEAQLEKSRLLSDRFSAERPKGSFSTLEIQRTEQGDSAMYLCASSSRDRDHHEQFFGPGTRLTVL.

The J gene is TRBJ2-7, the V gene TRBV5-1; maybe TRBD1 (5 bases). Germline V CDR1 and CDR2: SGHRS, YFSETQ. The CDR3 consists of 13 residues. The V end lost 1 base, the J end lost 3 bases, and 8 bases lay between the germline ends. CDR3 in amino acids: CASSLRQGYEQYF. The CDR3 DNA reads as TGCGCCAGCAGCTTGAGGCAGGGCTACGAGCAGTACTTC. Using reference TRBV5-1 and TRBJ2-7 for the parts outside the CDR3, the full variable domain is KAGVTQTPRYLIKTRGQQVTLSCSPISGHRSVSWYQQTPGQGLQFLFEYFSETQRNKGNFPGRFSGRQFSNSRSEMNVSTLELGDSALYLCASSLRQGYEQYFGPGTRLTVT.

The V and J genes are TRBV5-4 and TRBJ1-2, with 11 bases identical to TRBD1. Germline lookup yields CDR1 SGHNT and CDR2 YYREEE (reference sequence). The CDR3 covers 14 residues. Trimming cost V 0 bases and J 7 bases; bases outside gene matches: 2. The CDR3 DNA reads TGTGCCAGCAGCTTGGGGACAGGGGGCCGTGGCTACACCTTC. Translation: CASSLGTGGRGYTF. The variable domain in full, completed from reference TRBV5-4 and TRBJ1-2, reads ETGVTQSPTHLIKTRGQQVTLRCSSQSGHNTVSWYQQALGQGPQFIFQYYREEENGRGNFPPRFSGLQFPNYSSELNVNALELDDSALYLCASSLGTGGRGYTFGSGTRLTVV.

The gene calls are TRBV6-1 and TRBJ2-2; 9 bases agree with TRBD1. This CDR3 is built from 14 residues. The trim removed 6 bases at V and 4 bases at J, leaving 3 bases unmatched. The V gene's germline CDR1 is MNHNS and CDR2 SASEGT. The DNA of the CDR3 is TGTGCCAGCAGGTGGGACAGGGCCACCGGGGAGCTGTTTTTT. Its protein is CASRWDRATGELFF.

This rearrangement joins TRBV7-6 to TRBJ2-1; 9 bases agree with TRBD1. This CDR3 contains 15 residues. V was pared by 3 bases and J by 1 base, with 1 base of the junction left unmatched. Germline V lookup: CDR1 SGHVS, CDR2 FNYEAQ. CDR3 residues: CASSLTGGSYNEQFF. In nucleotides, the CDR3 is TGTGCCAGCAGCTTGACAGGGGGTTCCTACAATGAGCAGTTCTTC.

J is TRBJ2-2 and V is TRBV7-8; TRBD2 might be the D (7 bases). CDR1 is SGHVS, CDR2 FQNEAQ, per germline. V was pared by 1 base and J by 4 bases, with 22 bases between. CDR3 size: 19 residues. In DNA, the CDR3 is TGTGCCAGCAGCTTAGAAGTACGGGCGGGGGCGCCGAGCACCGGGGAGCTGTTTTTT. Translated: CASSLEVRAGAPSTGELFF.

This clone was observed once. The V call is TRBV9, the J call TRBJ1-4; maybe TRBD1 (6 bases). The germline V gene has CDR1 SGDLS and CDR2 YYNGEE. The CDR3 has 14 amino acids. V lost 4 bases and J lost 8, with 15 bases in between. The CDR3, as DNA: TGTGCCAGCAGCTACGGACAGTATGCGGAAAAACTGTTTTTT. Translation: CASSYGQYAEKLFF.

The CDR3 nucleotides read TGTGCCACCAGCAGAGATAGGGACAGGGATTCACCCCTCCACTTT. This sequence encodes CATSRDRDRDSPLHF. The J gene is TRBJ1-6, the V gene TRBV15; TRBD1 agrees at 9 bases. CDR1 is LNHNV and CDR2 is YYDKDF in the germline V gene (reference sequence). The CDR3 spans 15 residues. With 0 bases clipped from V and 8 bases from J, the junction kept 2 bases outside the gene matches.

This sequence joins TRBV7-9 and TRBJ2-1, with TRBD1 matching 9 bases. Germline values: CDR1 SEHNR, CDR2 FQNEAQ (reference sequence). Trimming at V came to 5 bases and at J to 7 bases, leaving 9 bases not matched to a gene. There are 15 residues in the CDR3. CDR3 sequence reads: CASSPPRDRVNEQFF. CDR3 DNA sequence: TGTGCCAGCAGCCCACCCCGGGACAGGGTGAATGAGCAGTTCTTC.

This clone came up once. The chain has TRBV5-1 and TRBJ1-2; possible D gene TRBD1, 5 bases. Germline lookup yields CDR1 SGHRS and CDR2 YFSETQ. Trimming shortened V by 6 bases and J by 3 bases, and 18 bases separated the two germline ends. There are 15 residues in the CDR3. The CDR3 here is CASTIDRSRHYGYTF. The CDR3 DNA is TGCGCCAGCACGATCGACAGATCCAGACACTATGGCTACACCTTC.

The V and J genes are TRBV19 and TRBJ2-1; D is possibly TRBD1 (5 bases). This CDR3 has 15 amino acids. V lost 7 bases, J lost 7 bases, and 20 bases lay in between. Germline V gene lookup returns CDR1 LNHDA and CDR2 SQIVND (reference sequence). The CDR3 region is CASTISGIRLNEQFF. CDR3 coding DNA: TGTGCCAGTACAATATCAGGGATTCGACTGAATGAGCAGTTCTTC.

The chain uses TRBV5-4 and TRBJ2-2, with D possibly TRBD2 on 5 matching bases. Trimming cost V 0 bases and J 6 bases, with 15 bases left between them. The CDR3 extends over 16 amino acids. Germline V gene sequence: CDR1 SGHNT, CDR2 YYREEE (reference sequence). CDR3 amino acids: CASSLAGWRVPGELFF. Here the CDR3 DNA reads TGTGCCAGCAGCTTGGCCGGTTGGCGGGTTCCCGGGGAGCTGTTTTTT.

The chain uses TRBV11-2 and TRBJ2-5; tentatively, D is TRBD1 (8 bases). Germline CDR1 SGHAT, CDR2 FQNNGV. V was cut by 1 base and J by 5 bases, with 20 bases left in between. The CDR3 sequence is 17 residues long. The CDR3 sequence: CASSLGTGGAPWETQYF. In DNA, the CDR3 is TGTGCCAGCAGCTTAGGAACAGGGGGGGCTCCGTGGGAGACCCAGTACTTC.

This chain uses TRBV25-1 with TRBJ1-6; D is undetermined. Trimming removed 6 bases at V and 5 bases at J, with 11 bases between. CDR1 and CDR2 (germline): MGHDK, SYGVNS. This CDR3 comprises 14 residues. The CDR3 sequence: CASSQTGNNSPLHF. The CDR3 coding sequence is TGTGCCAGCAGCCAGACGGGAAATAATTCACCCCTCCACTTT. The full variable domain, with the rest looked up from reference TRBV25-1 and TRBJ1-6, is EADIYQTPRYLVIGTGKKITLECSQTMGHDKMYWYQQDPGMELHLIHYSYGVNSTEKGDLSSESTVSRIRTEHFPLTLESARPSHTSQYLCASSQTGNNSPLHFGNGTRLTVT.

This clone was counted between two and nine times. V is TRBV5-1 and J is TRBJ1-3; no firm D call. Trimming pared 2 bases from V and 1 base from J, leaving 7 bases between. The length of the CDR3 is 14 residues. Germline assignment: CDR1 SGHRS and CDR2 YFSETQ. The CDR3 DNA reads as TGCGCCAGCAGCTTACCAGAATCTGGAAACACCATATATTTT. Protein product: CASSLPESGNTIYF.

The J gene is TRBJ2-7, the V gene TRBV6-5, with D possibly TRBD1 on 7 matching bases. This CDR3 has 13 amino acids. Germline V gene sequence: CDR1 MNHEY, CDR2 SVGAGI. V was shortened by 8 bases and J by 6 bases, with 17 bases between the two germline ends. The CDR3 bases are TGTGCCAGCGGACGACAGGGAGCGGGCGAGCAGTACTTC. Amino acids: CASGRQGAGEQYF.